What follows is one T cell receptor beta chain and its context. This specimen belongs to a study of STAT5B mutations in CD4+ large granular lymphocyte leukemia. Germline V gene sequence: CDR1 MDHEN, CDR2 SYDVKM. The ends were cut back, 4 bases at V and 7 bases at J, with 19 bases in the middle. The CDR3 sequence is 16 residues long. Generated by immunoSEQ multiplex PCR, the TCRdb table keeps only in-frame clones and is missing some. The data contain about 24,000 clones, approximately 75% of them singletons. V is TRBV28 and J is TRBJ2-2; D might be TRBD2 (7 bases). The receptor was derived from a human donor in good health. The sample comprised CD4+ T cells from blood buffy coats. The CDR3 DNA is TGTGCCAGCAGTTATGTTGGGGGGGCTTTTGGCGGGGAGCTGTTTTTT. Its translation: CASSYVGGAFGGELFF.